This T cell receptor (beta chain) was sequenced during a study of shared clonotypes between healthy human individuals (TCRdb year 2020). About the investigation overall: The cohort included a few men and a couple of women between 18 and 49 years of age. For each donor, CD4 naive and CD4 memory were each run on three plates, CD8 naive on two plates, and CD8 memory on one plate. To estimate repertoire size and how much clonotypes are shared between individuals, the study performed deep sequencing of blood TCR repertoires from a few healthy adults. To increase sequencing depth and limit assay-specific biases, TCR repertoire library preparation and sequencing were carried out by different laboratories using diverse techniques. Between about 0.8 and 9 billion PBMCs per donor were obtained by leukapheresis.

Broader findings and caveats from the paper: Sharing across several donors was observed for roughly 5% of naive CD4, under 4% of naive CD8, around 2.5% of memory CD4, and less than 0.45% of memory CD8 clonotypes. Compared with non-shared clonotypes, the clonotypes found in all four sorted-subset donors had higher generation probabilities. Even with the large sequencing depth, rarefaction of the sorted-subset datasets indicated that sequencing was incomplete. Estimated clonotype richness was generally larger for naive than for memory subsets. Sampling was limited to blood, and TCR repertoires in tissue likely differ from TCR repertoires in blood. Because the study included only a small number of donors, the genetic and exposure-history diversity represented was limited. Pairwise subsampling led to the expectation that sequencing depth would affect the degree of clonotype sharing among donors.

To note about this clone: The clone's antigen remains unknown. Base qualities are not at hand, and no much larger clone is one base apart.

TCR CDR3 regions were amplified from genomic DNA by multiplex PCR using the deep immunoSEQ assay. Extracted genomic DNA from each cell subset was distributed evenly across all wells of several immunoSEQ 96-well plates, and each plate was treated as a replicate. Each replicate PCR for sorted subsets received roughly 0.2 ug genomic DNA, equal to roughly 30,000 T cell genomes. The purified libraries were quantified using a Qubit 3.0 fluorometer, sized with a Bioanalyzer 2100, and then quantified again using the KAPA Library Quantification kit. Each immunoSEQ 96-well plate was sequenced on its own single-read 150-cycle Illumina NextSeq 550 flow cell. Concerning the study's data processing: Because the immunoSEQ output held only junctional sequences and lacked quality scores, the filtering could not match the filtering applied to full-length reads. To assign V/J genes and CDR3, sequences were annotated using PyIR, a Python wrapper for IgBLAST v1.9, with IMGT germline references. Any read was removed if the V/J assignment was weak (E-value above 1e-6), the CDR3 was missing, or the read contained stop codons, out-of-frame junctions, or ambiguous translated residues. V3J clonotypes were defined by identical inferred V gene, J gene, and CDR3 amino acid sequence. Percentage overlap between repertoires was calculated by dividing the number of shared unique clonotypes by the size of the smaller repertoire. Richness of each repertoire was evaluated using RTK rarefaction, the Chao1 estimator, and Recon v2.1 estimates of unobserved clonotypes. OLGA was used to compute generation probabilities for all TCRbeta clonotypes that the gDNA method yielded from a handful of donors. The clones in this table, taken by TCRdb from immuneACCESS, are in-frame only. Not every clone is retained; where verified, under half of the shortfall comes from an unresolved V gene, and the cause of the rest is unknown. Clone size and V and J calls were adopted from that table, with D and trimming inferred from the DNA. The sample table lists about 680,000 clones, approximately 79% of them with a count of one. Over 1.5% of the sample is held by the ten biggest clonotypes.

Healthy HIV-negative adults with no recently reported acute infections or vaccinations were included as donors. All donors were Caucasian adults living in Nashville, Tennessee, USA. CD4+ T cells were enriched by magnetic negative selection, after which naive cells were positively selected on CD45RA and the negative fraction was taken as the memory subset. After blood collection by leukapheresis, PBMCs were isolated using Ficoll-Histopaque density gradient centrifugation and then cryopreserved in the vapor phase of liquid nitrogen. Purity and quantity of every magnetically sorted T cell population were checked by analytical flow cytometry. From each sorted fraction, genomic DNA was isolated and quantified by UV absorbance on a Nanodrop 2000c. Input material: memory CD4+ T cells sorted from blood. Explained via the paper, the cell subset or site label denotes: CD45RA-negative fraction. The clonotype originates from a woman aged 30 to 39 in good health.

The CDR3 protein is CASSYRTANYGYTF. The DNA sequence is as follows: TGTGCCAGCAGCTACCGGACAGCTAACTATGGCTACACCTTC. This sequence uses TRBV11-3 and TRBJ1-2, with TRBD1 perhaps the D gene, on 6 matching bases. Including cysteine and phenylalanine, the CDR3 has 14 amino acids. This entry keeps only the CDR3 DNA: 42 bases, framed from base 1. In the germline V gene, CDR1 corresponds to SGHNT and CDR2 to YENEEA. Relative to germline, V is 4 bases shorter and J is 0 bases shorter, with 9 bases between their ends.